The subject of this entry is one T cell receptor beta chain. Antigen unknown. This entry is derived from a study of beta chain features in type 1 diabetes. Background on the study: Patients were similar to healthy donors in age and gender (as well as in cell yields). General study results and limits: The study found moderately but significantly shorter TCRB CDR3s in all four CD4+ subsets of Type 1 diabetes patients. Researchers reported that naive, central memory and Treg TCRB repertoires appeared more similar in patients than in healthy donors.

Via CD45RO/CCR7/CD25/CD127/CD95/CD27, cells of the CD4+ naive, central memory, regulatory and stem cell-like memory subsets were sorted. V was clipped by 8 bases and J by 2 bases, with 15 bases between them. Germline V gene sequence: CDR1 SQVTM, CDR2 ANQGSEA. This CDR3 spans 13 amino acids. The study reverse transcribed the entire isolated RNA, so it sequenced expressed TCRB transcripts. Naive, central memory and regulatory T cell samples yielded about 4 million reads on average. Some clones are missing from TCRdb's copy, which holds only in-frame ones; the method was immunoSEQ multiplex PCR. The sample has about 650,000 clones; around 12% are singletons.

V is TRBV29-1 and J is TRBJ1-1, with D perhaps matching TRBD1 (6 bases). This TCR derives from a man aged 25 to 45 with type 1 diabetes. What was sequenced was naive CD4+ T cells from blood. CDR3 in DNA: TGCAGCCCAGTCCGGACAGCTAACACTGAAGCTTTCTTT. Translated, it gives CSPVRTANTEAFF. The variable domain in full, completed from reference TRBV29-1 and TRBJ1-1, reads SAVISQKPSRDICQRGTSLTIQCQVDSQVTMMFWYRQQPGQSLTLIATANQGSEATYESGFVIDKFPISRPNLTFSTLTVSNMSPEDSSIYLCSPVRTANTEAFFGQGTRLTVV.